These T cell receptor beta chains were read from a single sample in a study of blood T cell repertoires in COVID-19. Only in-frame clones appear in the TCRdb table, and some are missing; sequencing was by immunoSEQ multiplex PCR. The profile covers about 170,000 clones, with approximately 83% appearing a single time and roughly 2% taken by the ten largest. The sequenced sample consisted of peripheral blood. Every receptor here comes from a woman aged 80 or over with acute or convalescent COVID-19. The CDR3 runs from the conserved cysteine through the conserved F or W. Each record gives: J gene, V gene, clone size, CDR3 length, D gene, CDR3 DNA, CDR3 protein. The D gene is left open where the match is weak. Some rows mark clone size as missing; the rest say once, few, many or name a class of expanded clone.

J gene: TRBJ2-5
V gene: TRBV6-5
clone size: .
CDR3 length: 14
D gene: .
CDR3 DNA: TGTGCCAGCAGTATCCAGGGGTCTGGGGAGACCCAGTACTTC
CDR3 protein: CASSIQGSGETQYF

J gene: TRBJ2-7
V gene: TRBV29-1
clone size: .
CDR3 length: 15
D gene: TRBD1
CDR3 DNA: TGCAGCGTCGCCGGTGGACAGGGCGTCTCCTACGAGCAGTACTTC
CDR3 protein: CSVAGGQGVSYEQYF

J gene: TRBJ2-3
V gene: TRBV27
clone size: .
CDR3 length: 14
D gene: TRBD2
CDR3 DNA: TGTGCCAGCATGAGGCTAGCGGCCACAGATACGCAGTATTTT
CDR3 protein: CASMRLAATDTQYF

J gene: TRBJ2-3
V gene: TRBV3-1/TRBV3-2
clone size: .
CDR3 length: 16
D gene: TRBD2
CDR3 DNA: TGTGCCAGCAGCCAAGATCAGGGACTAGCGGGGGGATCGCAGTATTTT
CDR3 protein: CASSQDQGLAGGSQYF

J gene: TRBJ2-7
V gene: TRBV7-2
clone size: .
CDR3 length: 14
D gene: .
CDR3 DNA: TGTGCCAGCAGCAAGTCAGACAGACCCTACGAGCAGTACTTC
CDR3 protein: CASSKSDRPYEQYF

J gene: TRBJ1-2
V gene: TRBV6-1
clone size: .
CDR3 length: 14
D gene: TRBD1
CDR3 DNA: TGTGCCAGCAGTGAAGGGACAGGGAGTCATGGCTACACCTTC
CDR3 protein: CASSEGTGSHGYTF

J gene: TRBJ2-7
V gene: TRBV6-6
clone size: .
CDR3 length: 14
D gene: .
CDR3 DNA: TGTGCCAGCAGTCCTAAGGTCGGGGAAGGCGAGCAGTACTTC
CDR3 protein: CASSPKVGEGEQYF

J gene: TRBJ1-1
V gene: TRBV3-1/TRBV3-2
clone size: .
CDR3 length: 15
D gene: TRBD1
CDR3 DNA: TGTGCCAGCAGCCCGAATACAGGGGGCGAGGCTGAAGCTTTCTTT
CDR3 protein: CASSPNTGGEAEAFF

J gene: TRBJ2-7
V gene: TRBV10-3
clone size: .
CDR3 length: 11
D gene: TRBD2
CDR3 DNA: TGTGCCACGGGACTAGATTACGAGCAGTACTTC
CDR3 protein: CATGLDYEQYF

J gene: TRBJ2-3
V gene: TRBV10-3
clone size: .
CDR3 length: 15
D gene: .
CDR3 DNA: TGTGCCATCAGCGACAGCTACGGGTCCACAGATACGCAGTATTTT
CDR3 protein: CAISDSYGSTDTQYF

J gene: TRBJ1-3
V gene: TRBV30
clone size: .
CDR3 length: 14
D gene: .
CDR3 DNA: TGTGCCTGGAGACATCCAGGGTCTGGAAACACCATATATTTT
CDR3 protein: CAWRHPGSGNTIYF

J gene: TRBJ1-5
V gene: TRBV2
clone size: .
CDR3 length: 15
D gene: TRBD1
CDR3 DNA: TGTGCCAGCAGCGACCGGGACAGGGTATCTTCGCCCCAGCATTTT
CDR3 protein: CASSDRDRVSSPQHF

J gene: TRBJ2-5
V gene: TRBV21-1
clone size: .
CDR3 length: 14
D gene: .
CDR3 DNA: TGTGCCAGCAGGACGAGGAACGGAGAAGAGACCCAGTACTTC
CDR3 protein: CASRTRNGEETQYF

J gene: TRBJ1-2
V gene: TRBV5-4
clone size: .
CDR3 length: 12
D gene: .
CDR3 DNA: TGTGCCAGCAGCTTGGAGGGGAATGGCTACACCTTC
CDR3 protein: CASSLEGNGYTF

J gene: TRBJ1-1
V gene: TRBV19
clone size: .
CDR3 length: 14
D gene: .
CDR3 DNA: TGTGCCAGTAGTATGGGGGGACGGAACACTGAAGCTTTCTTT
CDR3 protein: CASSMGGRNTEAFF

J gene: TRBJ2-1
V gene: TRBV10-2
clone size: .
CDR3 length: 14
D gene: TRBD2
CDR3 DNA: TGCGCCAGCAGTGTAGCGGGAGACTACAATGAGCAGTTCTTC
CDR3 protein: CASSVAGDYNEQFF

J gene: TRBJ1-4
V gene: TRBV30
clone size: once
CDR3 length: 13
D gene: .
CDR3 DNA: TGTGCCTGGTCAGGATCGGCTAATGAAAAACTGTTTTTT
CDR3 protein: CAWSGSANEKLFF

J gene: TRBJ1-1
V gene: TRBV7-2
clone size: .
CDR3 length: 14
D gene: TRBD1
CDR3 DNA: TGTGCCAGCAGCTTAGTGGACAGGGACACTGAAGCTTTCTTT
CDR3 protein: CASSLVDRDTEAFF

J gene: TRBJ1-2
V gene: TRBV15
clone size: .
CDR3 length: 12
D gene: .
CDR3 DNA: TGTGCCACCAGCAGAGACAGGGATGGCTACACCTTC
CDR3 protein: CATSRDRDGYTF

J gene: TRBJ2-3
V gene: TRBV7-2
clone size: .
CDR3 length: 14
D gene: .
CDR3 DNA: TGTGCCAGCAGCTTAGGACTAGATGTAGATACGCAGTATTTT
CDR3 protein: CASSLGLDVDTQYF

J gene: TRBJ1-5
V gene: TRBV7-2
clone size: .
CDR3 length: 15
D gene: TRBD1
CDR3 DNA: TGTGCCAGCAGCCCCGCAGGGGGAATAAGCCAGCCCCAGCATTTT
CDR3 protein: CASSPAGGISQPQHF

J gene: TRBJ1-6
V gene: TRBV14
clone size: .
CDR3 length: 13
D gene: .
CDR3 DNA: TGTGCCAGCCGCGGGGGCTGGAATTCACCCCTCCACTTT
CDR3 protein: CASRGGWNSPLHF

J gene: TRBJ2-1
V gene: TRBV2
clone size: .
CDR3 length: 15
D gene: TRBD2
CDR3 DNA: TGTGCCAGCAACCTACTAGCGGGATCCTACAATGAGCAGTTCTTC
CDR3 protein: CASNLLAGSYNEQFF

J gene: TRBJ2-7
V gene: TRBV11-2
clone size: few
CDR3 length: 15
D gene: TRBD1
CDR3 DNA: TGTGCCAGCAGCCCAGATAGGGACAGAACCTACGAGCAGTACTTC
CDR3 protein: CASSPDRDRTYEQYF

J gene: TRBJ1-5
V gene: TRBV28
clone size: .
CDR3 length: 14
D gene: .
CDR3 DNA: TGTGCCAGCAGTTTTCCCCCCAAAAATCAGCCCCAGCATTTT
CDR3 protein: CASSFPPKNQPQHF

J gene: TRBJ2-6
V gene: TRBV7-2
clone size: many
CDR3 length: 16
D gene: TRBD2
CDR3 DNA: TGTGCCAGCAGCTTAGTGGGAGGGGCTGGGGCCAACGTCCTGACTTTC
CDR3 protein: CASSLVGGAGANVLTF

J gene: TRBJ1-6
V gene: TRBV5-1
clone size: .
CDR3 length: 14
D gene: .
CDR3 DNA: TGCGCCAGCAGCTTGGAGCAGGGGAATTCACCCCTCCACTTT
CDR3 protein: CASSLEQGNSPLHF

J gene: TRBJ1-1
V gene: TRBV5-6
clone size: .
CDR3 length: 14
D gene: .
CDR3 DNA: TGTGCCAGCAGCCCCGTGCGGGGGAACACTGAAGCTTTCTTT
CDR3 protein: CASSPVRGNTEAFF

J gene: TRBJ2-3
V gene: TRBV19
clone size: once
CDR3 length: 15
D gene: TRBD2
CDR3 DNA: TGTGCCAGTAGTACCGGGACTAGCGGGATAAATACGCAGTATTTT
CDR3 protein: CASSTGTSGINTQYF

J gene: TRBJ1-2
V gene: TRBV2
clone size: few
CDR3 length: 12
D gene: .
CDR3 DNA: TGTGCCAGCAGTGGCTACAGGGACGGCTACACCTTC
CDR3 protein: CASSGYRDGYTF

J gene: TRBJ1-4
V gene: TRBV5-8
clone size: .
CDR3 length: 14
D gene: TRBD1
CDR3 DNA: TGTGCCAGCAGCTTGGGGACAGGAGGTGAAAAACTGTTTTTT
CDR3 protein: CASSLGTGGEKLFF

J gene: TRBJ1-1
V gene: TRBV3-1/TRBV3-2
clone size: .
CDR3 length: 13
D gene: TRBD1
CDR3 DNA: TGTGCCAGCAGCCCCCGGGAACAGGGGGGAGCTTTCTTT
CDR3 protein: CASSPREQGGAFF

J gene: TRBJ2-2
V gene: TRBV12-3/TRBV12-4
clone size: .
CDR3 length: 13
D gene: .
CDR3 DNA: TGTGCCAGCAGATTTAGATTCGCCGGGGAGCTGTTTTTT
CDR3 protein: CASRFRFAGELFF

J gene: TRBJ1-4
V gene: TRBV28
clone size: few
CDR3 length: 13
D gene: .
CDR3 DNA: TGTGCCAGCAACGAGGGAATAACTGAAAAACTGTTTTTT
CDR3 protein: CASNEGITEKLFF

J gene: TRBJ2-3
V gene: TRBV29-1
clone size: .
CDR3 length: 14
D gene: TRBD2
CDR3 DNA: TGCAGCGTTGAAATACGGGGGGAGAGTGATACGCAGTATTTT
CDR3 protein: CSVEIRGESDTQYF

J gene: TRBJ2-1
V gene: TRBV7-2
clone size: .
CDR3 length: 12
D gene: .
CDR3 DNA: TGTGCCAGCAGCCCGGTCGACAATGAGCAGTTCTTC
CDR3 protein: CASSPVDNEQFF

J gene: TRBJ2-1
V gene: TRBV29-1
clone size: .
CDR3 length: 17
D gene: TRBD1
CDR3 DNA: TGCAGCGTTGAAGGTCATCCGGGACAGGGTACCTACAATGAGCAGTTCTTC
CDR3 protein: CSVEGHPGQGTYNEQFF

J gene: TRBJ2-2
V gene: TRBV3-1/TRBV3-2
clone size: .
CDR3 length: 14
D gene: .
CDR3 DNA: TGTGCCAGCAGCCAAGTGGCAGGGACCGGGGAGCTGTTTTTT
CDR3 protein: CASSQVAGTGELFF

J gene: TRBJ2-2
V gene: TRBV21-1
clone size: once
CDR3 length: 19
D gene: .
CDR3 DNA: TGTGCCAGCAGCAAAAGGGGACTAGCGGGATATTCGGGCACCGGGGAGCTGTTTTTT
CDR3 protein: CASSKRGLAGYSGTGELFF

J gene: TRBJ2-1
V gene: TRBV5-4
clone size: .
CDR3 length: 15
D gene: .
CDR3 DNA: TGTGCCAGCAGCTCCTACAGGGATGGGTTCCGTGAGCAGTTCTTC
CDR3 protein: CASSSYRDGFREQFF

J gene: TRBJ2-1
V gene: TRBV29-1
clone size: few
CDR3 length: 14
D gene: .
CDR3 DNA: TGCAGCGTTGAAGCCGGGACTGGCTACAATGAGCAGTTCTTC
CDR3 protein: CSVEAGTGYNEQFF

J gene: TRBJ2-1
V gene: TRBV4-1
clone size: .
CDR3 length: 16
D gene: TRBD2
CDR3 DNA: TGCGCCAGCAGCCAAGCCAGGGGGACTAGCCGAGGTGAGCAGTTCTTC
CDR3 protein: CASSQARGTSRGEQFF

J gene: TRBJ2-5
V gene: TRBV6-5
clone size: .
CDR3 length: 13
D gene: TRBD1
CDR3 DNA: TGTGCCAGCAGTCCAGGGGGCGCGGAGACCCAGTACTTC
CDR3 protein: CASSPGGAETQYF

J gene: TRBJ1-3
V gene: TRBV5-1
clone size: .
CDR3 length: 17
D gene: TRBD1
CDR3 DNA: TGCGCCAGCAGCTTGGCCGGAGGACAGGGTGGAAGAAACACCATATATTTT
CDR3 protein: CASSLAGGQGGRNTIYF

J gene: TRBJ1-2
V gene: TRBV28
clone size: .
CDR3 length: 14
D gene: TRBD1
CDR3 DNA: TGTGCCAGCAGGACAGGGGGCGTGATGTATGGCTACACCTTC
CDR3 protein: CASRTGGVMYGYTF

J gene: TRBJ1-6
V gene: TRBV9
clone size: .
CDR3 length: 16
D gene: .
CDR3 DNA: TGTGCCAGCAGCCCACTAGTAAGCTCCTATAATTCACCCCTCCACTTT
CDR3 protein: CASSPLVSSYNSPLHF

J gene: TRBJ2-3
V gene: TRBV9
clone size: .
CDR3 length: 16
D gene: TRBD2
CDR3 DNA: TGTGCCAGCAGCGTACAAAGCGGGGGATCCACAGATACGCAGTATTTT
CDR3 protein: CASSVQSGGSTDTQYF